The TCR beta chain described here comes from a study of T-cell memory formation after mild COVID-19. TCRdb re-derived calls from the 5' RACE reads in MiXCR, one entry per CDR3 protein. The table records around 300,000 distinct CDR3 sequences, roughly 13% of them present only once. The germline V and J ends were trimmed by 1 base and 4 bases, with 10 bases remaining between them. The CDR3 has 14 amino acids. CDR1 MNHNS and CDR2 SASEGT come from the germline V gene. This sequence was found in a man aged 18 to 29 who had mild COVID-19 (a few samples of this study predate the infection). Cell type and time point are not known. Sequenced sample: PBMCs or a T cell subset sorted from them (not recorded which). The chain uses TRBV6-1 and TRBJ1-2; no clear D gene. The CDR3 region is CASSEGATSYGYTF. Written as DNA, the CDR3 is TGTGCCAGCAGTGAAGGCGCCACTAGCTATGGCTACACCTTC.